These T cell receptor beta chains were read from a single sample in a study of cytomegalovirus exposure and HLA in healthy donors. Sequenced by immunoSEQ multiplex PCR; TCRdb stores in-frame clones only, minus some. The data show around 140,000 clones, with about 87% seen just once and about 5% held by the top ten. Sequencing used PBMCs. The receptors come from a woman in her thirties in good health and CMV-seronegative. CDR3s include the opening cysteine and the closing phenylalanine or tryptophan. D genes are given only for firm matches. Only some rows state a clone size, as once, few, many or a class for expanded clones.

>-|TRBV2|TRBJ2-7|-
TGTGCCAGCAGGGAGGTGTGGGAGCAGTACTTC
CASREVWEQYF
>-|TRBV7-6|TRBJ2-3|-
TGTGCCAGCAAGGAGAGCCTCACAGATACGCAGTATTTT
CASKESLTDTQYF
>TRBD2|TRBV19|TRBJ2-7|-
TGTGCCAGTAGTTCGAGGACTAGCGGGAACTCCTACGAGCAGTACTTC
CASSSRTSGNSYEQYF
>-|TRBV9|TRBJ1-3|-
TGTGCCAGCAGCGGGGTTATAGCAGGAAACACCATATATTTT
CASSGVIAGNTIYF
>TRBD1|TRBV7-3|TRBJ2-3|few
TGTGCCAGCAGCTCACAGGGGAGCACAGATACGCAGTATTTT
CASSSQGSTDTQYF
>-|TRBV30|TRBJ2-2|-
TGTGCCTGGACTCCGCCGCTCCAGTACACCGGGGAGCTGTTTTTT
CAWTPPLQYTGELFF
>-|TRBV11-2|TRBJ1-5|-
TGTGCCAGCAGCTTGTCGAGGGAGGGTCAGCCCCAGCATTTT
CASSLSREGQPQHF
>TRBD1|TRBV4-1|TRBJ1-5|-
TGCGCCAGCAGCCAAGAACTTCAGGGGGGTCAGCCCCAGCATTTT
CASSQELQGGQPQHF
>-|TRBV9|TRBJ2-5|-
TGTGCCAGCAGCGTAGGCGTGCAGGGATTAGGAGAGACCCAGTACTTC
CASSVGVQGLGETQYF
>-|TRBV7-9|TRBJ2-3|-
TGTGCCAGCAGCATACAGGGAAGCACAGATACGCAGTATTTT
CASSIQGSTDTQYF
>TRBD2|TRBV28|TRBJ2-5|-
TGTGCCAGCAGTTTGGGACTAGCGGGGCAAGAGACCCAGTACTTC
CASSLGLAGQETQYF
>-|TRBV4-1|TRBJ1-1|-
TGCGCCAGCAGCTTGTTAAAATCGAACACTGAAGCTTTCTTT
CASSLLKSNTEAFF
>-|TRBV7-9|TRBJ2-4|once
TGTTCCAGCAGCTTAGGGGCGGGATTAGCCAAAAACATTCAGTACTTC
CSSSLGAGLAKNIQYF
>-|TRBV7-6|TRBJ2-7|-
TGTGCCAGCAGCCCTGAACGGGACTACGAGCAGTACTTC
CASSPERDYEQYF